The 18 T cell receptor beta chains given below trace back to one sample, sequenced in a study of blood T cell repertoires in COVID-19. TCRdb keeps only in-frame clones here, not all; method: immunoSEQ multiplex PCR. This sample has about 260,000 clones, with 88% found just once. Sequencing input: peripheral blood. All receptors derive from a woman in her 70s with COVID-19, enrolled during active disease.

This chain joins TRBV11-2 and TRBJ1-1, with 7 bases identical to TRBD1. The ends lost 5 bases at V and 4 bases at J; junction bases unmatched: 13. The CDR3 is 16 residues long. Germline V lookup: CDR1 SGHAT, CDR2 FQNNGV. CDR3 sequence (DNA): TGTGCCAGCAGCCTAGCCCGAACAGGGGCGAGCACTGAAGCTTTCTTT. Amino acid sequence: CASSLARTGASTEAFF.

The V call is TRBV10-3, the J call TRBJ1-1; TRBD1 is a possible D gene (5 bases). V lost 2 bases to trimming and J lost 1 base, with 8 bases between them. CDR1 is ENHRY and CDR2 is SYGVKD in the germline V gene. The CDR3 has 14 amino acids. As DNA, the CDR3 is TGTGCCATCAGTGAGGGGGCCTGGAACACTGAAGCTTTCTTT. Its translation: CAISEGAWNTEAFF.

The rearrangement joins TRBV5-1 to TRBJ1-2; 7 bases are a match to TRBD1. Unmatched junction bases numbered 6, after V lost 0 bases and J lost 4 bases. CDR3 length: 15 residues. CDR1 is SGHRS, CDR2 YFSETQ, per germline. DNA for the CDR3: TGCGCCAGCAGCTTGGGGGTGGGACAGACCTATGGCTACACCTTC. Amino acid sequence: CASSLGVGQTYGYTF.

This rearrangement joins TRBV5-5 to TRBJ1-6; 9 bases fit TRBD1. CDR1 is SGHKS, CDR2 YYEKEE, per germline (reference sequence). V lost 3 bases to trimming and J lost 6 bases; unmatched junction nucleotides: 4. This CDR3 is built from 15 residues. The CDR3 reads CASSSPDRGNSPLHF. The CDR3 coding sequence is TGTGCCAGCAGCTCCCCGGACAGGGGTAATTCACCCCTCCACTTT.

The V gene is TRBV19, the J gene TRBJ2-7; D unresolved. Germline values: CDR1 LNHDA, CDR2 SQIVND (reference sequence). This CDR3 comprises 15 residues. V shed 1 base and J shed 4 bases, with 14 bases lying between them. Written as DNA, the CDR3 is TGTGCCAGTAGTATAGTTGGAGAAATGGGTTACGAGCAGTACTTC. This translates into CASSIVGEMGYEQYF.

This rearrangement joins TRBV5-1 to TRBJ2-7; TRBD2 matches 11 bases. The ends lost 4 bases at V and 5 bases at J; junction bases unmatched: 8. The CDR3 has 15 amino acids. In germline, CDR1 is SGHRS, CDR2 YFSETQ. CDR3 DNA sequence: TGCGCCAGCAGCGCTACTAGCGGGAGATTGAACGAGCAGTACTTC. Translating it yields CASSATSGRLNEQYF.

The V call is TRBV7-6, the J call TRBJ2-7; 9 nucleotides line up with TRBD1. The CDR3 sequence is 17 residues long. Trimming removed 5 bases from V and 3 bases from J; junction bases left unmatched: 14. The germline gives CDR1 SGHVS, CDR2 FNYEAQ. The DNA of the CDR3 is TGTGCCAGCAGCCCACAAGGGACCGGGACAGGGTACTACGAGCAGTACTTC. Amino acids: CASSPQGTGTGYYEQYF.

The chain links TRBV6-6 to TRBJ1-6, with D possibly TRBD1 on 5 matching bases. Germline lookup yields CDR1 MNHNY and CDR2 SVGAGI (reference sequence). CDR3 length: 14 amino acids. The V end lost 2 bases, the J end lost 10 bases, and 12 bases lay between the germline ends. Written as DNA, the CDR3 is TGTGCCAGCAGTTACGCAGGGTTCGGGTCACCCCTCCACTTT. Encoded protein: CASSYAGFGSPLHF.

The chain couples TRBV28 to TRBJ1-5; 8 bases are a match to TRBD1. Germline V gene data show CDR1 as MDHEN and CDR2 as SYDVKM. Trimming at V came to 8 bases and at J to 5 bases, leaving 17 bases not matched to a gene. There are 17 residues in the CDR3. CDR3: CASEPRTGFSEDQPQHF. DNA for the CDR3: TGTGCCAGCGAGCCGAGGACAGGGTTCTCTGAAGATCAGCCCCAGCATTTT.

This clone occurred once. The CDR3: CASSDGQQGEKLFF. In DNA form, the CDR3 reads TGTGCCAGCAGTGATGGGCAGCAGGGTGAAAAACTGTTTTTT. The V and J genes are TRBV2 and TRBJ1-4, with a possible D match to TRBD1 (5 bases). The CDR3 covers 14 residues. The germline V and J ends were trimmed by 3 bases and 7 bases, with 12 bases remaining between them. The germline V gene has CDR1 SNHLY and CDR2 FYNNEI.

As regards this clone: Other DNA sequences in this specimen translate into the identical CDR3. The chain uses TRBV19 and TRBJ2-5; 7 bases align to TRBD2. Per the germline V gene, CDR1 is LNHDA and CDR2 is SQIVND (reference sequence). With V trimmed by 3 bases and J by 2 bases, 6 bases remained unmatched. The CDR3 totals 15 residues. For the CDR3, the DNA is TGTGCCAGTAGTATGGGGAGGGGCCTACAAGAGACCCAGTACTTC. Translation: CASSMGRGLQETQYF. Drawing the rest from reference TRBV19 and TRBJ2-5, the complete variable domain is DGGITQSPKYLFRKEGQNVTLSCEQNLNHDAMYWYRQDPGQGLRLIYYSQIVNDFQKGDIAEGYSVSREKKESFPLTVTSAQKNPTAFYLCASSMGRGLQETQYFGPGTRLLVL.

This chain joins TRBV3-1 (or the pseudogene TRBV3-2) and TRBJ1-2; 12 positions agree with TRBD1. V was pared by 1 base and J by 7 bases, with 4 bases of the junction left unmatched. The germline gives CDR1 LGHDT, CDR2 YNNKEL (reference sequence). This CDR3 contains 15 residues. CDR3 loop: CASSQGDRGRVGYTF. CDR3 bases: TGTGCCAGCAGCCAAGGGGACAGGGGGCGCGTTGGCTACACCTTC.

V gene TRBV19 combines with J gene TRBJ2-7, with D uncertain. The CDR3 totals 18 residues. With 4 bases removed from V and 3 bases from J, the gap between germline ends came to 25 bases. In germline, CDR1 is LNHDA, CDR2 SQIVND (reference sequence). This chain's CDR3 is CASSTQAIRPTRNYEQYF. DNA of the CDR3: TGTGCCAGTAGTACCCAGGCCATAAGACCCACCCGGAACTACGAGCAGTACTTC.

The gene calls are TRBV10-3 and TRBJ2-1; no definite D call. This CDR3 comprises 14 residues. Germline-derived CDR1 and CDR2 are ENHRY and SYGVKD. Trimming cost V 2 bases and J 7 bases, with 12 bases left between them. The CDR3 DNA is TGTGCCATCAGTGAGAGTCAAACAGAAAATGAGCAGTTCTTC. Protein sequence: CAISESQTENEQFF.

This sequence joins TRBV7-2 and TRBJ1-5, with 9 bases fitting TRBD1. The ends lost 5 bases at V and 9 bases at J; junction bases unmatched: 11. Germline CDR1 SGHTA, CDR2 FQGNSA. The CDR3 loop spans 15 amino acids. CDR3 DNA: TGTGCCAGCAGCCTCAGCCGGGACAGGGCTTTGCCCCAGCATTTT. Protein product: CASSLSRDRALPQHF.

The chain couples TRBV7-6 to TRBJ1-1; a possible D gene is TRBD1 (6 bases). This CDR3 spans 16 amino acids. Trimming pared 1 base from V and 4 bases from J, leaving 16 bases between. Germline V lookup: CDR1 SGHVS, CDR2 FNYEAQ. The CDR3: CASSLGQGSGITEAFF. The CDR3 coding sequence is TGTGCCAGCAGCTTAGGCCAGGGGTCCGGGATCACTGAAGCTTTCTTT.

This clone was recorded a few times. V is TRBV7-8 and J is TRBJ2-2; D is perhaps TRBD2 (6 bases). This CDR3 contains 13 residues. CDR1 is SGHVS, CDR2 FQNEAQ, per germline. The ends were cut back, 5 bases at V and 5 bases at J, with 9 bases in the middle. CDR3 sequence (DNA): TGTGCCAGCAGCGTAGGGAGGACCGGGGAGCTGTTTTTT. Translated, it gives CASSVGRTGELFF.

The rearrangement joins TRBV9 to TRBJ2-2; D is ambiguous. Trimming shortened V by 3 bases and J by 4 bases, and 10 bases separated the two germline ends. CDR1 and CDR2 (germline): SGDLS, YYNGEE. The length of the CDR3 is 14 residues. CDR3 sequence reads: CASSEKSGTGELFF. Written as DNA, the CDR3 is TGTGCCAGCAGCGAGAAGTCCGGCACCGGGGAGCTGTTTTTT.